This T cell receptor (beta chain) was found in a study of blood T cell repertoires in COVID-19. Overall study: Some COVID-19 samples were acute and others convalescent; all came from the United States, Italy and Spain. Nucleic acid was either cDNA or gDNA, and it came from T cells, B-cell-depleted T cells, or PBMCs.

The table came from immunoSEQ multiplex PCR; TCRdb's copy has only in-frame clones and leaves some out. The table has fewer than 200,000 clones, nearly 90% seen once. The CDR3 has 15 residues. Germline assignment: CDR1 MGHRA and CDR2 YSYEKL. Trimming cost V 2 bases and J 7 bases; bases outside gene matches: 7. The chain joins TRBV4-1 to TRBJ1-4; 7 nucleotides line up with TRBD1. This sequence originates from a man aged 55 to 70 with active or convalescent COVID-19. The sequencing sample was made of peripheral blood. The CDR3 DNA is TGCGCCAGCAGCCAATCAGGGGGTTGGAGTGAAAAACTGTTTTTT. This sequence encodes CASSQSGGWSEKLFF.